Here is one TCR beta chain with its context. A much more abundant neighbour one base away suggests this may be a read error. This beta chain is a stray sequence in a library constructed for alpha chains; its clone size is not meaningful. Germline V gene data show CDR1 as SGHVS and CDR2 as FNYEAQ. V lost 3 bases and J 6 bases, leaving 13 bases between the germline ends. The CDR3 has 14 residues. These data are taken from a study of spatial heterogeneity in lung cancer. Each CDR3 protein is one row after TCRdb ran MiXCR on the 5' RACE reads. The profile shows under 14,000 distinct CDR3 sequences, about 6.3% of them singletons. The sample's time point: sample taken at primary tumor resection. Whole RNA was taken from tumor, nontumor lung or frozen PBMC; it was then sequenced unsorted.

The source is a male donor with early-stage non-small cell lung cancer. The V and J genes are TRBV7-6 and TRBJ2-3; D gene unclear. This sample comprised PBMCs, obtained at surgery. The CDR3: CASSFPLVADTQYF. For the CDR3, the DNA is TGTGCCAGCAGCTTCCCCCTAGTTGCGGATACGCAGTATTTT.